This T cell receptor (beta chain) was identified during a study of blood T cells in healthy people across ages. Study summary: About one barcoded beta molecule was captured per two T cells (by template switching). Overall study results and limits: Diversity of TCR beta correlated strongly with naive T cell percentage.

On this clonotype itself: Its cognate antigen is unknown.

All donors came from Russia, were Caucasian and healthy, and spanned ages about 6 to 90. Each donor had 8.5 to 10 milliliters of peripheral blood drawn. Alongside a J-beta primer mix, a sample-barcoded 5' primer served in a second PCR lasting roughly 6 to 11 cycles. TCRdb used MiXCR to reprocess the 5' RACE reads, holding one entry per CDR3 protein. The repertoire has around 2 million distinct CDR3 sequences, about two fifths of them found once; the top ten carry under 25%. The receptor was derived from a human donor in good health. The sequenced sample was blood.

The CDR3 sequence is CASVRGPYEQYF. In nucleotides, the CDR3 is TGTGCCAGCGTACGGGGTCCCTACGAGCAGTACTTC. This sequence joins TRBV6-1 and TRBJ2-7, with a possible D match to TRBD2 (5 bases). The CDR3 is made up of 12 amino acids. From germline, CDR1 is MNHNS and CDR2 SASEGT. V was pared by 8 bases and J by 2 bases, with 10 bases between.